The 6 T cell receptor beta chains listed next were all sequenced from one sample in a study of vaccination effects on CD4 cells after COVID-19. Prior to sequencing, the ViraFEST assay stimulated PBMC with viral peptide pools, which expanded the antigen-specific CD4+ T cells. Following culture for around 10 days, CD4+ T cells were isolated. SARS-CoV-2 infection was confirmed by PCR in the person between March and December 2020. Method: immunoSEQ multiplex PCR; TCRdb's copy keeps in-frame clones and lacks some. The sample holds around 40,000 clones, approximately 72% seen once. Antigens of these TCRs are unknown. Sample: CD4+ T cells from PBMCs cultured with a peptide pool, taken before COVID-19 vaccination. The receptors here all came from a human donor who had a prior SARS-CoV-2 infection.

A single count supports this clone. This rearrangement joins TRBV5-1 to TRBJ2-1; the match to TRBD2 covers 11 bases. The CDR3 has 16 residues. Trimming at V came to 1 base and at J to 4 bases, leaving 4 bases not matched to a gene. Germline V gene data show CDR1 as SGHRS and CDR2 as YFSETQ. As DNA, the CDR3 is TGCGCCAGCAGCTTGCTAGCGGGGGGCGAGTACAATGAGCAGTTCTTC. Protein product: CASSLLAGGEYNEQFF.

The chain links TRBV2 to TRBJ2-3; D not resolved. Trimming took off 4 bases at V and 5 bases at J, with 16 bases between the two ends. CDR1 is SNHLY, CDR2 FYNNEI, per germline. The CDR3 is made up of 15 amino acids. The CDR3 reads CASSVLRQEKDTQYF. For the CDR3, the DNA is TGTGCCAGCAGTGTGTTACGGCAGGAGAAAGATACGCAGTATTTT. Filled out from reference TRBV2 and TRBJ2-3, the complete variable domain reads EPEVTQTPSHQVTQMGQEVILRCVPISNHLYFYWYRQILGQKVEFLVSFYNNEISEKSEIFDDQFSVERPDGSNFTLKIRSTKLEDSAMYFCASSVLRQEKDTQYFGPGTRLTVL.

The V and J genes are TRBV5-1 and TRBJ1-1; D is unclear. V was clipped by 4 bases and J by 0 bases, with 10 bases between them. Germline loops: CDR1 SGHRS, CDR2 YFSETQ. This CDR3 has 14 residues. This CDR3 reads CASSGDGLNTEAFF. CDR3 sequence (DNA): TGCGCCAGCAGCGGCGATGGACTGAACACTGAAGCTTTCTTT.

The rearrangement links TRBV6-4 to TRBJ1-1, with D maybe TRBD1 (5 bases). V was pared by 2 bases and J by 7 bases, with 11 bases between. This CDR3 is built from 13 residues. The germline V gene encodes CDR1 MRHNA and CDR2 SNTAGT. The CDR3 bases are TGTGCCAGCAGTGACAGTTACGGGGGTGAAGCTTTCTTT. Its protein product is CASSDSYGGEAFF.

V gene TRBV12-2 combines with J gene TRBJ2-7; TRBD1 is the table's D call, not checked against the DNA. TRBV12-2 is recorded as a pseudogene. The CDR3 spans 16 residues. CDR3 protein: CASRLGALPRGYEQYF. Written as DNA, the CDR3 is TGTGCAAGTCGCTTAGGAGCACTACCAAGGGGCTACGAGCAGTACTTC.

V gene TRBV21-1 combines with J gene TRBJ2-5; TRBD1, the D gene given by the table, was not confirmed from the DNA. TRBV21-1 is assigned pseudogene status. This CDR3 has 18 residues. CDR3 in amino acids: CASSKALEDRDRYETQYF. The DNA of the CDR3 is TGTGCCAGCAGCAAAGCGCTCGAAGACAGGGATCGATATGAGACCCAGTACTTC.